This T cell receptor (beta chain) was found in a study of T cells in Graves' hyperthyroidism and ophthalmopathy. For the study at large: Blood from the periphery was taken at initial diagnosis, before any treatment.

What was amplified from RNA transcripts were TCR beta CDR3 regions. The HTBI primer set served for first-round RT-PCR of the TCR CDR3. TCRdb used MiXCR to reprocess the multiplex PCR reads, holding one entry per CDR3 protein. The data show more than 300,000 distinct CDR3 sequences, roughly a sixth seen once. Regarding the study as a whole: Ophthalmopathy stood apart from stable hyperthyroidism in a 13 V-J model.

This clonotype was picked up many times. The antigen remains undetermined. The CDR3 is made up of 12 amino acids. V lost 3 bases, J lost 6 bases, and 7 bases lay in between. CDR1 LNHNV and CDR2 YYDKDF come from the germline V gene (reference sequence). This TCR derives from a woman in her twenties or thirties with Graves' hyperthyroidism that later progressed to Graves' ophthalmopathy. This sequence joins TRBV15 and TRBJ2-3; D gene unclear. Input material: blood. CDR3: CATSSPMDTQYF. Written as DNA, the CDR3 is TGTGCCACCAGCAGCCCCATGGATACGCAGTATTTT. The variable domain in full, with the rest retrieved from reference TRBV15 and TRBJ2-3, is DAMVIQNPRYQVTQFGKPVTLSCSQTLNHNVMYWYQQKSSQAPKLLFHYYDKDFNNEADTPDNFQSRRPNTSFCFLDIRSPGLGDTAMYLCATSSPMDTQYFGPGTRLTVL.